The rows below give T cell receptor beta chains drawn from one sample of a study of blood T cell repertoires in COVID-19. Method: immunoSEQ multiplex PCR; TCRdb's copy keeps in-frame clones and lacks some. The table has 120,000 or so clones, 80% seen once; the top ten hold around 25%. The specimen sequenced was peripheral blood. The receptors here all came from a human donor in a cohort sampled during active COVID-19. CDR3s include the opening cysteine and the closing phenylalanine or tryptophan. Fields, in order: clone size, D gene, V gene, J gene, CDR3 protein, CDR3 DNA. A D gene is named only where the DNA matches it firmly. For some rows the clone size is stated as once, few or many, or as a class when expanded; others skip it.

size: .; D: .; V: TRBV7-9; J: TRBJ2-3; CDR3: CASSLVLSTDTQYF; DNA: TGTGCCAGCAGCTTAGTACTATCCACAGATACGCAGTATTTT
size: many; D: TRBD2; V: TRBV6-2/TRBV6-3; J: TRBJ2-7; CDR3: CASSYSDFAGGSYEQYF; DNA: TGTGCCAGCAGTTACTCGGACTTCGCGGGAGGGTCCTACGAGCAGTACTTC
size: .; D: .; V: TRBV14; J: TRBJ1-4; CDR3: CASSQSAGARAGEKLFF; DNA: TGTGCCAGCAGCCAATCAGCGGGCGCTCGGGCCGGCGAAAAACTGTTTTTT
size: .; D: TRBD1; V: TRBV2; J: TRBJ2-7; CDR3: CASRGQGDEQYF; DNA: TGTGCCAGCAGAGGACAGGGGGACGAGCAGTACTTC
size: few; D: .; V: TRBV6-5; J: TRBJ1-4; CDR3: CASSLRGTSGEKLFF; DNA: TGTGCCAGCAGTCTCCGGGGGACTTCTGGGGAAAAACTGTTTTTT
size: .; D: .; V: TRBV5-1; J: TRBJ2-7; CDR3: CASSLRESGPYEQYF; DNA: TGCGCCAGCAGCTTACGGGAGTCAGGTCCCTACGAGCAGTACTTC
size: .; D: .; V: TRBV28; J: TRBJ2-7; CDR3: CASSQQGLHEQYF; DNA: TGTGCCTCCTCGCAGCAGGGACTGCACGAGCAGTACTTC
size: few; D: .; V: TRBV11-2; J: TRBJ1-6; CDR3: CASSSSRQNNSPLHF; DNA: TGTGCCAGCAGCTCCTCGCGGCAGAATAATTCACCCCTCCACTTT
size: .; D: .; V: TRBV25-1; J: TRBJ1-4; CDR3: CASSESKFRVSEKLFF; DNA: TGTGCCAGCAGTGAATCGAAATTCAGGGTGTCTGAAAAACTGTTTTTT
size: .; D: .; V: TRBV27; J: TRBJ2-7; CDR3: CASSPGGTEAYEQYF; DNA: TGTGCCAGCAGCCCTGGAGGGACCGAAGCCTACGAGCAGTACTTC
size: .; D: TRBD2; V: TRBV9; J: TRBJ2-1; CDR3: CASSGGLALDEQFF; DNA: TGTGCCAGCAGCGGGGGACTAGCTCTCGATGAGCAGTTCTTC
size: .; D: TRBD1; V: TRBV5-4; J: TRBJ2-7; CDR3: CASSTSGQGYEQYF; DNA: TGTGCCAGCAGCACGTCGGGACAGGGGTACGAGCAGTACTTC
size: .; D: .; V: TRBV30; J: TRBJ1-5; CDR3: CAWSATREQPQHF; DNA: TGTGCCTGGAGTGCAACACGGGAGCAGCCCCAGCATTTT
size: .; D: .; V: TRBV5-5; J: TRBJ2-5; CDR3: CASSLDPRGEEETQYF; DNA: TGTGCCAGCAGCCTGGACCCCAGGGGGGAAGAAGAGACCCAGTACTTC
size: .; D: TRBD1; V: TRBV29-1; J: TRBJ2-1; CDR3: CSVGTDRGTYNEQFF; DNA: TGCAGCGTAGGAACTGACAGGGGGACCTACAATGAGCAGTTCTTC
size: once; D: .; V: TRBV28; J: TRBJ2-7; CDR3: CASSLWAEGASYEQYF; DNA: TGTGCCAGCAGTTTATGGGCGGAGGGGGCCTCCTACGAGCAGTACTTC
size: .; D: .; V: TRBV27; J: TRBJ1-3; CDR3: CASSSGSGNTIYF; DNA: TGTGCCAGCAGTTCAGGGTCAGGAAACACCATATATTTT
size: .; D: .; V: TRBV18; J: TRBJ2-3; CDR3: CASGGSTDTQYF; DNA: TGTGCCAGCGGGGGGAGCACAGATACGCAGTATTTT
size: .; D: .; V: TRBV6-5; J: TRBJ1-3; CDR3: CASTGWGGFGNTIYF; DNA: TGTGCCAGCACGGGATGGGGAGGGTTCGGAAACACCATATATTTT
size: once; D: .; V: TRBV2; J: TRBJ1-6; CDR3: CASRGGGSPLHF; DNA: TGTGCCAGCAGGGGGGGTGGGTCACCCCTCCACTTT
size: .; D: .; V: TRBV30; J: TRBJ2-7; CDR3: CAWSDRVGEQYF; DNA: TGTGCCTGGAGTGACAGGGTAGGCGAGCAGTACTTC
size: .; D: .; V: TRBV3-1/TRBV3-2; J: TRBJ2-7; CDR3: CASSQYSEQYF; DNA: TGTGCCAGCAGCCAATATTCCGAGCAGTACTTC
size: .; D: .; V: TRBV13; J: TRBJ2-7; CDR3: CASSLGGVAVYEQYF; DNA: TGTGCCAGCAGCTTAGGGGGAGTAGCGGTCTACGAGCAGTACTTC
size: .; D: .; V: TRBV2; J: TRBJ1-3; CDR3: CASSPPIGGDSGNTIYF; DNA: TGTGCCAGCAGCCCACCTATCGGAGGGGACTCTGGAAACACCATATATTTT
size: .; D: .; V: TRBV7-9; J: TRBJ2-1; CDR3: CASSFKTRDNEQFF; DNA: TGTGCCAGCAGCTTTAAGACCCGGGACAATGAGCAGTTCTTC
size: .; D: .; V: TRBV7-9; J: TRBJ2-1; CDR3: CASSQRGYNEQFF; DNA: TGTGCCAGCAGCCAACGGGGCTACAATGAGCAGTTCTTC
size: .; D: .; V: TRBV6-2/TRBV6-3; J: TRBJ2-3; CDR3: CASSSPPRATDTQYF; DNA: TGTGCCAGCAGTTCCCCGCCCCGAGCCACAGATACGCAGTATTTT
size: .; D: TRBD1; V: TRBV5-4; J: TRBJ1-1; CDR3: CASSLGIRTGRNTEAFF; DNA: TGTGCCAGCAGCTTGGGCATTCGGACAGGGCGGAACACTGAAGCTTTCTTT
size: .; D: TRBD1; V: TRBV6-5; J: TRBJ2-5; CDR3: CASSPTGGRETQYF; DNA: TGTGCCAGCTCTCCTACAGGGGGCCGAGAGACCCAGTACTTC
size: .; D: TRBD1; V: TRBV28; J: TRBJ1-2; CDR3: CASSSPGTGNYGYTF; DNA: TGTGCCAGCAGTTCTCCCGGGACAGGGAACTATGGCTACACCTTC
size: .; D: TRBD1; V: TRBV29-1; J: TRBJ2-3; CDR3: CSVARDRVSTDTQYF; DNA: TGCAGCGTTGCCAGGGACAGGGTGAGCACAGATACGCAGTATTTT
size: .; D: .; V: TRBV6-6; J: TRBJ1-1; CDR3: CASSYSVDRMNTEAFF; DNA: TGTGCCAGCAGTTACTCGGTGGACAGAATGAACACTGAAGCTTTCTTT
size: .; D: .; V: TRBV19; J: TRBJ2-5; CDR3: CASSHQAGPQETQYF; DNA: TGTGCCAGTAGTCACCAGGCTGGCCCGCAAGAGACCCAGTACTTC
size: .; D: TRBD1; V: TRBV10-3; J: TRBJ2-1; CDR3: CAISSPGQGSRSYNEQFF; DNA: TGTGCCATCAGTTCACCGGGACAGGGGTCCCGCTCCTACAATGAGCAGTTCTTC
size: .; D: TRBD2; V: TRBV7-2; J: TRBJ2-1; CDR3: CASSLAGTTLNEQFF; DNA: TGTGCCAGCAGCTTAGCGGGGACTACGCTCAATGAGCAGTTCTTC
size: .; D: .; V: TRBV3-1/TRBV3-2; J: TRBJ1-4; CDR3: CASSQGGGKLFF; DNA: TGTGCCAGCAGCCAAGGGGGAGGAAAACTGTTTTTT
size: .; D: .; V: TRBV5-1; J: TRBJ1-5; CDR3: CASSTGTSNQPQHF; DNA: TGCGCCAGCAGCACCGGGACTAGTAATCAGCCCCAGCATTTT
size: .; D: .; V: TRBV5-1; J: TRBJ2-4; CDR3: CASSPLGRAENIQYF; DNA: TGCGCCAGCAGCCCCCTAGGCAGAGCAGAAAACATTCAGTACTTC
size: .; D: TRBD2; V: TRBV11-2; J: TRBJ2-5; CDR3: CASSSSGLQETQYF; DNA: TGTGCCAGCAGCTCTAGCGGACTTCAAGAGACCCAGTACTTC
size: .; D: TRBD1; V: TRBV3-1/TRBV3-2; J: TRBJ1-5; CDR3: CASSQTGGNQPQHF; DNA: TGTGCCAGCAGCCAGACAGGGGGAAATCAGCCCCAGCATTTT
size: .; D: TRBD1; V: TRBV7-9; J: TRBJ1-2; CDR3: CASSQGTGGLNYGYTF; DNA: TGTGCCAGCAGCCAAGGCACAGGGGGCCTCAACTATGGCTACACCTTC
size: .; D: .; V: TRBV6-6; J: TRBJ2-5; CDR3: CASSLPQGKETQYF; DNA: TGTGCCAGCAGTCTACCTCAGGGGAAAGAGACCCAGTACTTC
size: few; D: .; V: TRBV18; J: TRBJ2-7; CDR3: CASSNLVGPGISYEQYF; DNA: TGTGCCAGCTCCAACCTCGTGGGGCCAGGGATCTCCTACGAGCAGTACTTC
size: few; D: TRBD2; V: TRBV9; J: TRBJ2-7; CDR3: CASSAGLAGYDGYEQYF; DNA: TGTGCCAGCAGCGCGGGACTAGCGGGCTACGATGGCTACGAGCAGTACTTC
size: .; D: .; V: TRBV7-9; J: TRBJ1-1; CDR3: CASSPGGGSIMAAFF; DNA: TGTGCCAGCAGCCCGGGGGGAGGGTCAATCATGGCGGCTTTCTTT
size: .; D: .; V: TRBV28; J: TRBJ1-1; CDR3: CASSTGTLNTEAFF; DNA: TGTGCCAGCAGTACCGGGACATTGAACACTGAAGCTTTCTTT
size: .; D: .; V: TRBV7-6; J: TRBJ1-2; CDR3: CASSPGGLGYTF; DNA: TGTGCCAGCAGTCCCGGGGGTTTAGGCTACACCTTC
size: .; D: TRBD1; V: TRBV14; J: TRBJ2-6; CDR3: CASSHIDRGRANVLTF; DNA: TGTGCCAGCAGCCACATAGACAGGGGGCGAGCCAACGTCCTGACTTTC
size: .; D: .; V: TRBV6-2/TRBV6-3; J: TRBJ2-1; CDR3: CASSYPGREQFF; DNA: TGTGCCAGCAGTTACCCGGGGAGAGAGCAGTTCTTC
size: .; D: .; V: TRBV7-2; J: TRBJ2-1; CDR3: CASSLAQSAFEQFF; DNA: TGTGCCAGCAGCTTAGCTCAGAGCGCGTTTGAGCAGTTCTTC
size: few; D: TRBD1; V: TRBV6-2/TRBV6-3; J: TRBJ1-5; CDR3: CASSRRQGARGQPQHF; DNA: TGTGCCAGCAGTAGACGACAGGGGGCGAGGGGCCAGCCCCAGCATTTT
size: .; D: .; V: TRBV5-1; J: TRBJ2-7; CDR3: CASSLARLAGFYEQYF; DNA: TGCGCCAGCAGCTTGGCCCGGTTGGCAGGTTTCTACGAGCAGTACTTC